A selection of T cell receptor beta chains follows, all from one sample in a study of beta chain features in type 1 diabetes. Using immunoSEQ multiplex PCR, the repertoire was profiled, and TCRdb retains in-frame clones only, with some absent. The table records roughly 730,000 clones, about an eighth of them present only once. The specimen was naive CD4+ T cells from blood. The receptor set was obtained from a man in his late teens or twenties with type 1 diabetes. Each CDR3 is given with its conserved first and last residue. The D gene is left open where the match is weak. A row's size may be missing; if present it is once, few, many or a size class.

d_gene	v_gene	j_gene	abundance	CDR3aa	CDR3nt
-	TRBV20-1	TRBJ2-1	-	CSARRYNEQFF	TGCAGTGCTAGGAGGTACAATGAGCAGTTCTTC
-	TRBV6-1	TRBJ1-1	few	CASSDAGGPEAFF	TGTGCCAGCAGTGATGCGGGTGGCCCTGAAGCTTTCTTT
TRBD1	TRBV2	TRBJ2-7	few	CASRGQPVRQYF	TGTGCCAGCAGGGGACAGCCCGTTCGGCAGTACTTC
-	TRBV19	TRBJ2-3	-	CASSSLIDTQYF	TGTGCCAGTAGTTCGCTTATAGATACGCAGTATTTT
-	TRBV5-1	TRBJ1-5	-	CASSLEGASNQPQHF	TGCGCCAGCAGCTTGGAAGGGGCAAGCAATCAGCCCCAGCATTTT
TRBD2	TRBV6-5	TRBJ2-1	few	CASSYVQGGDEQFF	TGTGCCAGCAGTTACGTTCAGGGAGGGGATGAGCAGTTCTTC
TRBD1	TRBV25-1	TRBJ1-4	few	CASSEWTGSTNEKLFF	TGTGCCAGCAGTGAATGGACAGGGTCAACTAATGAAAAACTGTTTTTT
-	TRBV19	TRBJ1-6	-	CASSIPTPGQQGSPLHF	TGTGCCAGTAGTATCCCAACCCCGGGCCAACAGGGCTCACCCCTCCACTTT
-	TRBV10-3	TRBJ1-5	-	CAISESMDLEPQHF	TGTGCCATCAGTGAGTCGATGGATCTGGAGCCCCAGCATTTT
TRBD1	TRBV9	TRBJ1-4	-	CASSGGQGRKLFF	TGTGCCAGCAGTGGCGGACAGGGTAGGAAACTGTTTTTT
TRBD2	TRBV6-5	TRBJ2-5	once	CASRRTGGTGTQYF	TGTGCCAGCAGACGGACGGGGGGAACGGGGACCCAGTACTTC
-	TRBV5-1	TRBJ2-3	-	CASSLVGESTDTQYF	TGCGCCAGCAGCTTGGTCGGGGAGAGCACAGATACGCAGTATTTT
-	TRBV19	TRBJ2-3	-	CASSILGTFTADTQYF	TGTGCCAGTAGTATCCTCGGGACCTTCACGGCAGATACGCAGTATTTT
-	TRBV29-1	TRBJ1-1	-	CNAKGGGTEAFF	TGCAACGCGAAAGGGGGTGGCACTGAAGCTTTCTTT
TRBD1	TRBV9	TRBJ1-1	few	CASSVETGWATEAFF	TGTGCCAGCAGCGTAGAGACAGGGTGGGCCACTGAAGCTTTCTTT
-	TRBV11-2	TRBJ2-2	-	CASSLGLANTGELFF	TGTGCCAGCAGCTTAGGGCTGGCGAACACCGGGGAGCTGTTTTTT
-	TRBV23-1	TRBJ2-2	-	CASSRGRGASNTGELFF	TGCGCCAGCAGTCGCGGAAGAGGAGCCTCGAACACCGGGGAGCTGTTTTTT
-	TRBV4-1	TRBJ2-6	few	CARYRRGANVLTF	TGCGCCCGTTATCGGAGAGGGGCCAACGTCCTGACTTTC
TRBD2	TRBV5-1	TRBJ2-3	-	CASSPTGTSGDGTDTQYF	TGCGCGAGCAGCCCCACCGGGACTAGCGGTGATGGCACAGATACGCAGTATTTT
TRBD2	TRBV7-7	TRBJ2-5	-	CASSSLAGGQETQYF	TGTGCCAGCAGCTCTTTAGCGGGGGGCCAAGAGACCCAGTACTTC